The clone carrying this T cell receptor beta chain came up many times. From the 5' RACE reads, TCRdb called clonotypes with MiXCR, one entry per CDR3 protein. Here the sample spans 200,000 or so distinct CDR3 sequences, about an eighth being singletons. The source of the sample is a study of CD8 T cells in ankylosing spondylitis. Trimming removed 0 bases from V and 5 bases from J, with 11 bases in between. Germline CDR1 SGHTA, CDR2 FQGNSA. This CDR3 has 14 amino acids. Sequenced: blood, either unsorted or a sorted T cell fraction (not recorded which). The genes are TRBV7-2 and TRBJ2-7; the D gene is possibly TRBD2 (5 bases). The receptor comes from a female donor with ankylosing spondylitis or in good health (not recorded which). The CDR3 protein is CASSLAGLADEQYF. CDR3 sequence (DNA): TGTGCCAGCAGCTTAGCTGGGCTAGCCGACGAGCAGTACTTC.